One sample yielded the 3 T cell receptor beta chains listed below, sequenced in a study of T cell clonality in common variable immunodeficiency. General study points: Common variable immunodeficiency TCR beta sequences reportedly had fewer deletions and N-nucleotide insertions.

Assay used: immunoSEQ multiplex PCR; TCRdb lists only in-frame clones, some missing. This set yields approximately 20,000 clones and no singletons; the top ten hold roughly 2.5%. No antigen is known for these receptors. Sequenced input: peripheral blood mononuclear cells. All receptors derive from a human donor with common variable immunodeficiency.

This clone has at least ten counts. The sequenced part of the CDR3 DNA is TGTGCCAGCAGTGAAGGGGTAGACTTTGCCCTAATATACGAG. It translates to CASSEGVDFALIYE. In full, the CDR3 reads CASSEGVDFALIYEQYF. The chain uses TRBV6-1 and TRBJ2-7, with D unresolved. The sequence runs out 3 residues before the end of the CDR3; the remainder is reconstructed from the germline J gene. Trimming removed 1 base at V and 4 bases at J, with 20 bases between. The CDR3 runs to 17 residues. CDR1 MNHNS and CDR2 SASEGT come from the germline V gene.

Details on this clone: Read coverage stops 3 residues before the CDR3 terminus; the germline J gene supplies the remainder. The chain couples TRBV2 to TRBJ2-2, with 9 bases aligning to TRBD2. Germline CDR1 and CDR2: SNHLY and FYNNEI. J was trimmed by 4 bases and V by 11 bases; bases with no gene match: 20. The CDR3 extends over 18 amino acids. The sequenced CDR3 bases are TGTGCCGCCAGCAGCTCCCCGGACTGGCGGGAGGGCACCGGGGAG. It specifies CAASSSPDWREGTGE. The entire CDR3 protein is CAASSSPDWREGTGELFF.

This clone was recorded many times. The CDR3 DNA, read in part, is TGCAGTGCCCAGGGGGCGTCCTCCCGGTACGAG. Amino acids: CSAQGASSRYE. The whole CDR3 is CSAQGASSRYEQYF. The gene calls are TRBV20-1 and TRBJ2-7; TRBD1 matches 8 bases. The read terminates 3 residues before the CDR3 end, so the remaining end is supplied by the germline J gene. The CDR3 covers 14 residues. Germline-derived CDR1 and CDR2 are DFQATT and SNEGSKA (reference sequence). V was pared by 6 bases and J by 4 bases, with 11 bases of the junction left unmatched.